This passage covers 9 T cell receptor beta chains from one sample sequenced in a study of control samples from healthy donors and cancer patients (dated by TCRdb to the early 2020s). The library was prepared using the immunoSEQ multiplex PCR assay. Imported from immuneACCESS, the table was reduced by TCRdb to in-frame sequences with V and J called. These copies leave out some clones; in studies compared against another copy, an unresolved V gene accounts for under half, and the cause of the remainder is not known. The sample profile shows 79,000 or so clones; approximately 88% of them were found once. The top ten clones comprise about 8.6% of the sample. The specimen sequenced was PBMCs. The receptors were sampled from a woman aged 50 to 60 with colorectal cancer.

This clone was observed once. This rearrangement joins TRBV9 to TRBJ2-5, with 11 bases fitting TRBD2. Germline V lookup: CDR1 SGDLS, CDR2 YYNGEE. CDR3 size: 16 residues. The ends lost 0 bases at V and 7 bases at J; junction bases unmatched: 8. Here the CDR3 DNA reads TGTGCCAGCAGCGTAGGGGTAGCGGGGGGGTCAGTGACCCAGTACTTC. This encodes CASSVGVAGGSVTQYF.

The chain carries TRBV5-4 and TRBJ1-2, with 11 bases fitting TRBD1. Germline V gene lookup returns CDR1 SGHNT and CDR2 YYREEE (reference sequence). Trimming cost V 2 bases and J 4 bases; bases outside gene matches: 4. The CDR3 loop spans 15 amino acids. The CDR3 nucleotides are TGTGCCAGCAGCTTTACGGGACAGGGGGGCTATGGCTACACCTTC. This encodes CASSFTGQGGYGYTF. Supplemented by reference TRBV5-4 and TRBJ1-2, the full variable domain reads ETGVTQSPTHLIKTRGQQVTLRCSSQSGHNTVSWYQQALGQGPQFIFQYYREEENGRGNFPPRFSGLQFPNYSSELNVNALELDDSALYLCASSFTGQGGYGYTFGSGTRLTVV.

The chain uses TRBV7-2 and TRBJ2-1, with 12 bases that match TRBD2. Germline trimming cut 1 base from V and 7 bases from J; bases unmatched to any gene: 8. The CDR3 is made up of 17 amino acids. The V gene's germline CDR1 is SGHTA and CDR2 FQGNSA. The CDR3 here is CASSLVGLAGGKNEQFF. As DNA, the CDR3 is TGTGCCAGCAGCTTAGTAGGTCTAGCGGGGGGGAAGAATGAGCAGTTCTTC.

V and J are TRBV27 and TRBJ1-5, with D perhaps matching TRBD1 (6 bases). The CDR3 is 15 amino acids. Trimming shortened V by 2 bases and J by 8 bases, and 16 bases separated the two germline ends. Per germline, CDR1 MNHEY and CDR2 SMNVEV (reference sequence). The CDR3: CASSLEGTPGEPQHF. The CDR3 nucleotides read TGTGCCAGCAGTTTAGAGGGGACACCGGGAGAGCCCCAGCATTTT.

This chain links TRBV7-9 with TRBJ1-2, with D possibly matching TRBD1 (5 bases). Germline V gene lookup returns CDR1 SEHNR and CDR2 FQNEAQ (reference sequence). The CDR3 has 14 residues. The V and J ends lost 3 bases and 8 bases respectively, with 16 bases between them. The CDR3, as DNA: TGTGCCAGCAGCTTCGGGCAGGGAGTCCGGGGCTACACCTTC. Amino acid sequence: CASSFGQGVRGYTF.

With respect to this clone: In the same sample, other DNA sequences code for this CDR3. This chain connects TRBV6-5 to TRBJ2-5, with 7 bases that match TRBD2. The J segment lost 0 bases and the V segment lost 0 bases, leaving 1 base of the junction unmatched. This CDR3 contains 15 residues. From germline, CDR1 is MNHEY and CDR2 SVGAGI. The CDR3: CASSYSRGYQETQYF. The CDR3 DNA reads as TGTGCCAGCAGTTACTCGCGGGGGTACCAAGAGACCCAGTACTTC.

J is TRBJ2-3 and V is TRBV3-1 (or the pseudogene TRBV3-2); TRBD2 agrees at 10 bases. Germline-derived CDR1 and CDR2 are LGHDT and YNNKEL (reference sequence). CDR3 length: 19 amino acids. Trimming at V came to 3 bases and at J to 1 base, leaving 13 bases not matched to a gene. The CDR3 sequence: CASSQLAGEGNLGTDTQYF. CDR3 coding DNA: TGTGCCAGCAGCCAGCTAGCGGGGGAGGGGAACCTAGGCACAGATACGCAGTATTTT.

The rearrangement links TRBV6-2 or TRBV6-3 to TRBJ2-7; D ambiguous. The CDR3 loop spans 12 amino acids. V gave up 5 bases and J gave up 7 bases, with 12 bases separating them. Germline V gene data show CDR1 as MNHEY and CDR2 as SVGEGT. CDR3 residues: CASSPSSQEQYV. The CDR3 nucleotides are TGTGCCAGCAGTCCATCCAGTCAGGAGCAGTACGTC.

This chain links TRBV10-3 with TRBJ2-7; D ambiguous. The germline V gene encodes CDR1 ENHRY and CDR2 SYGVKD. The CDR3 covers 12 residues. V dropped 6 bases and J dropped 1 base, with 7 bases sitting between them. This chain's CDR3 is CAIRDRSYEQYV. CDR3 nucleotide sequence: TGTGCCATCAGAGATAGGTCCTACGAGCAGTACGTC.